This TCR beta chain was recorded in a study of chemoradiotherapy in HPV16-positive cancers. As regards this clone: The antigen remains unidentified.

V was cut by 2 bases and J by 8 bases, with 7 bases left in between. The germline V gene encodes CDR1 GTSNPN and CDR2 SVGIG (reference sequence). The CDR3 runs 11 residues. Assay: immunoSEQ multiplex PCR; the TCRdb copy retains only in-frame clones and omits some. The sample contains tens of thousands of clones, 85% to 90% of which appear only once. Study findings and constraints: Only a couple of HPV16-positive patients supplied the functional HPV-specificity definition.

The receptor's source is a human donor with HPV-associated anogenital cancer. The specimen was blood, collected from a patient who underwent chemoradiotherapy. V is TRBV30 and J is TRBJ2-1, with D hard to call. The chain's CDR3 is CAWSQPHEQFF. DNA of the CDR3: TGTGCCTGGAGTCAGCCTCATGAGCAGTTCTTC.